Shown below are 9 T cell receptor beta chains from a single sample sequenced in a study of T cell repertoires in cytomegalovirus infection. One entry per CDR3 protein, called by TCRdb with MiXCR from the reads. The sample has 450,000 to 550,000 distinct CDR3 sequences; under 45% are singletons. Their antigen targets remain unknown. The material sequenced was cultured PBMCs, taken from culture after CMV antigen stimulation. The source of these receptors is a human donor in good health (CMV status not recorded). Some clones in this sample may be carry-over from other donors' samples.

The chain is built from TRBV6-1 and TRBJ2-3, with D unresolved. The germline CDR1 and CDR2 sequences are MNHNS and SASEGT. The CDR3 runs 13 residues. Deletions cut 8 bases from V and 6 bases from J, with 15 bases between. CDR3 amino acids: CASLNGGSDTQYF. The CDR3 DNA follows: TGTGCCAGCCTCAATGGTGGTAGCGATACGCAGTATTTT.

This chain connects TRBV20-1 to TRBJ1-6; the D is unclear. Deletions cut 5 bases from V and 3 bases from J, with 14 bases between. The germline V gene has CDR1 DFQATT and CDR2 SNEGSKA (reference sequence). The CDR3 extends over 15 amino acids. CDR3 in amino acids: CSADGRKDYNSPLHF. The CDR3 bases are TGCAGTGCTGACGGCCGTAAAGACTATAATTCACCCCTCCACTTT.

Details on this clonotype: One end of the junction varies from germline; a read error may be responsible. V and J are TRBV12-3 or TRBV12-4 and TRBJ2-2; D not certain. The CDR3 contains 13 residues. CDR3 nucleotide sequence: TGTGCCAGCAGACTCCAGAACGCCGGGGAGCTGTTTTTT. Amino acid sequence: CASRLQNAGELFF.

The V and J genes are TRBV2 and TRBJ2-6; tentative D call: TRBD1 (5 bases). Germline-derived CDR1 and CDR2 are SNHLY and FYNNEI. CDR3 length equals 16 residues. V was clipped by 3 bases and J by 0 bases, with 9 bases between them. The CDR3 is CASSDNRYSGANVLTF. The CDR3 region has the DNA TGTGCCAGCAGTGATAACAGGTACTCTGGGGCCAACGTCCTGACTTTC. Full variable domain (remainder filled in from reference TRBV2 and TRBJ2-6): EPEVTQTPSHQVTQMGQEVILRCVPISNHLYFYWYRQILGQKVEFLVSFYNNEISEKSEIFDDQFSVERPDGSNFTLKIRSTKLEDSAMYFCASSDNRYSGANVLTFGAGSRLTVL.

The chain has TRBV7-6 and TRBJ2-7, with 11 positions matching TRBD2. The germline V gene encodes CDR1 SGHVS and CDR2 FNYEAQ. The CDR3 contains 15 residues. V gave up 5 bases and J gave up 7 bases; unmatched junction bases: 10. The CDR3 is CASSPLAGGPGEQYF. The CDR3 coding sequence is TGTGCCAGCAGCCCTTTAGCGGGAGGGCCGGGGGAGCAGTACTTC.

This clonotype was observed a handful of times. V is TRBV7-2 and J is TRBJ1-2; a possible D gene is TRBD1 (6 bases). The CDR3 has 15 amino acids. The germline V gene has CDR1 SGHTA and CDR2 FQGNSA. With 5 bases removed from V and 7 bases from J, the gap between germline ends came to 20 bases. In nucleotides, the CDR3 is TGTGCCAGCAGCCTCCAAAGGGGGTCTCTGGGTGGCTACACCTTC. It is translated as CASSLQRGSLGGYTF.

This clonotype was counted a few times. The CDR3 here is CASRRGLNYGYTF. As DNA, the CDR3 is TGTGCCAGCAGGCGTGGACTAAACTATGGCTACACCTTC. This sequence joins TRBV7-6 and TRBJ1-2; D remains ambiguous. Germline V lookup: CDR1 SGHVS, CDR2 FNYEAQ. The CDR3 loop spans 13 amino acids. Trimming stripped 6 bases from V and 2 bases from J, with 10 bases between.

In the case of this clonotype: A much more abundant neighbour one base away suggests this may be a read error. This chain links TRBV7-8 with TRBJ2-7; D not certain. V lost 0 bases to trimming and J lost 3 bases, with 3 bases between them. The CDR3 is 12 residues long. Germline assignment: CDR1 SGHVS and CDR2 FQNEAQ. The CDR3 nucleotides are TGTGCCAGCAGCTTAGCGGTCTACGAGCAGTACTTC. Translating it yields CASSLAVYEQYF.

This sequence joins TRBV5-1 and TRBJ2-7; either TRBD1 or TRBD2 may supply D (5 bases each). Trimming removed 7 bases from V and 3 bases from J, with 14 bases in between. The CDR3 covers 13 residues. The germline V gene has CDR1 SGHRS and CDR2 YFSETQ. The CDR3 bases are TGCGCCAGCCACCCGGGGCCTAACTACGAGCAGTACTTC. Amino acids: CASHPGPNYEQYF.